These 12 T cell receptor beta chains share one sample of origin, sequenced in a study of beta chain features in type 1 diabetes. All of the isolated RNA was reverse transcribed, so expressed TCRB transcripts were sequenced. Profiled with immunoSEQ multiplex PCR; TCRdb holds only in-frame clones, not every one. The data show approximately 140,000 clones, roughly 7.2% seen once. The sample taken for sequencing was central memory CD4+ T cells from blood. The receptors derive from a woman aged 25 to 39 in good health.

V and J are TRBV5-1 and TRBJ1-4; 8 bases agree with TRBD1. The CDR3 spans 17 residues. The germline V gene encodes CDR1 SGHRS and CDR2 YFSETQ. With V trimmed by 0 bases and J by 0 bases, 4 bases remained unmatched. CDR3 protein: CASSLGTGTSTNEKLFF. The CDR3 DNA is TGCGCCAGCAGCTTGGGGACAGGGACTTCAACTAATGAAAAACTGTTTTTT. The variable domain in full, completed from reference TRBV5-1 and TRBJ1-4, reads KAGVTQTPRYLIKTRGQQVTLSCSPISGHRSVSWYQQTPGQGLQFLFEYFSETQRNKGNFPGRFSGRQFSNSRSEMNVSTLELGDSALYLCASSLGTGTSTNEKLFFGSGTQLSVL.

V is TRBV6-5 and J is TRBJ2-2; TRBD1 might be the D (5 bases). The CDR3 loop spans 16 amino acids. V was pared by 3 bases and J by 1 base, with 12 bases between. The germline V gene encodes CDR1 MNHEY and CDR2 SVGAGI. The CDR3 loop is CASSYRAGLNTGELFF. In DNA form, the CDR3 reads TGTGCCAGCAGTTATCGGGCAGGGTTGAACACCGGGGAGCTGTTTTTT.

This clone turned up a few times. V is TRBV28 and J is TRBJ1-2, with 7 bases identical to TRBD1. The CDR3 runs 13 residues. V lost 6 bases and J lost 2; bases outside the gene matches: 3. Germline CDR1 is MDHEN and CDR2 is SYDVKM. The CDR3 reads CASSLTGNYGYTF. The CDR3 nucleotides are TGTGCCAGCAGCCTGACAGGGAACTATGGCTACACCTTC.

This clone has just a few counts. The V call is TRBV9, the J call TRBJ1-3, with D hard to call. The CDR3 is 12 residues long. The V end was cut by 4 bases, the J end by 3 bases, with 5 bases between. Germline-derived CDR1 and CDR2 are SGDLS and YYNGEE. The CDR3 DNA is TGTGCCAGCAGCCCCGTTGGAAACACCATATATTTT. Its protein is CASSPVGNTIYF. The variable domain in full, with the rest retrieved from reference TRBV9 and TRBJ1-3, is DSGVTQTPKHLITATGQRVTLRCSPRSGDLSVYWYQQSLDQGLQFLIQYYNGEERAKGNILERFSAQQFPDLHSELNLSSLELGDSALYFCASSPVGNTIYFGEGSWLTVV.

This clone was seen more than once but under ten times. The genes are TRBV5-4 and TRBJ2-7; TRBD1 matches 9 bases. Germline CDR1 is SGHNT and CDR2 is YYREEE (reference sequence). The CDR3 runs to 16 residues. V was pared by 4 bases and J by 3 bases, with 11 bases of the junction left unmatched. The DNA of the CDR3 is TGTGCCAGCAGCCAAGGGAAGGACAGGGGAGGCTACGAGCAGTACTTC. Amino acid sequence: CASSQGKDRGGYEQYF.

This clone has just a few counts. The gene calls are TRBV4-2 and TRBJ2-1; D is perhaps TRBD2 (6 bases). This CDR3 comprises 15 residues. Looked up from germline, CDR1 is LGHNA and CDR2 is YNFKEQ. V was trimmed by 4 bases and J by 1 base, leaving 11 bases between them. The CDR3 sequence: CASSLPGGSYNEQFF. CDR3 DNA sequence: TGTGCCAGCAGCCTCCCCGGGGGATCCTACAATGAGCAGTTCTTC.

The table lists this clone with a few counts. V usage is TRBV5-1 and J usage is TRBJ1-2, with 11 bases lining up with TRBD1. CDR1 is SGHRS, CDR2 YFSETQ, per germline. Unmatched junction bases numbered 8, after V lost 7 bases and J lost 3 bases. This CDR3 comprises 15 residues. The CDR3 region is CASVPGTGGDYGYTF. CDR3 DNA sequence: TGCGCCAGCGTCCCGGGGACAGGGGGAGACTATGGCTACACCTTC.

The chain is built from TRBV5-1 and TRBJ2-3; D possibly corresponds to TRBD1 (5 bases). With 7 bases removed from V and 2 bases from J, the gap between germline ends came to 14 bases. The germline V gene encodes CDR1 SGHRS and CDR2 YFSETQ. This CDR3 region has 14 residues. CDR3 sequence reads: CASCWTLLTDTQYF. The CDR3 DNA follows: TGCGCCAGCTGCTGGACATTGCTCACAGATACGCAGTATTTT.

The sample holds a few counts of this clone. This chain links TRBV7-3 with TRBJ1-1; 8 nucleotides agree with TRBD1. Losses at the gene ends were 5 bases for V and 6 bases for J; bases not matched to a gene: 8. There are 14 residues in the CDR3. Germline values: CDR1 SGHTA, CDR2 FQGTGA. The CDR3 nucleotides are TGTGCCAGCAGCCAAAGGAACAGGGGGTCTGAAGCTTTCTTT. Amino acids: CASSQRNRGSEAFF.

The genes are TRBV4-1 and TRBJ1-2; D gene uncertain. Germline CDR1 MGHRA, CDR2 YSYEKL. The V end was cut by 0 bases, the J end by 3 bases, with 11 bases between. The CDR3 loop spans 15 amino acids. The CDR3 loop reads CASSQDPGQYYGYTF. CDR3 sequence (DNA): TGCGCCAGCAGCCAAGATCCAGGCCAATACTATGGCTACACCTTC.

A note on this clone: At one boundary the junction diverges from the germline segment, which might be a read error. J is TRBJ2-3 and V is TRBV28, with 8 bases fitting TRBD2. Germline V gene data show CDR1 as MDHEN and CDR2 as SYDVKM. The CDR3 length is 17 residues. Here the CDR3 reads CASSYGGGLGLTDAQYF. The CDR3, as DNA: TGTGCCAGCAGTTACGGGGGGGGACTGGGGCTCACAGATGCGCAGTATTTT.

This sequence joins TRBV6-6 and TRBJ2-7; possibly TRBD2 for D (5 bases). Deletions cut 5 bases from V and 0 bases from J, with 8 bases between. CDR3 length equals 13 residues. The germline gives CDR1 MNHNY, CDR2 SVGAGI (reference sequence). This chain's CDR3 is CASSLGNSYEQYF. The CDR3 DNA reads as TGTGCCAGCAGTCTCGGGAACTCCTACGAGCAGTACTTC.